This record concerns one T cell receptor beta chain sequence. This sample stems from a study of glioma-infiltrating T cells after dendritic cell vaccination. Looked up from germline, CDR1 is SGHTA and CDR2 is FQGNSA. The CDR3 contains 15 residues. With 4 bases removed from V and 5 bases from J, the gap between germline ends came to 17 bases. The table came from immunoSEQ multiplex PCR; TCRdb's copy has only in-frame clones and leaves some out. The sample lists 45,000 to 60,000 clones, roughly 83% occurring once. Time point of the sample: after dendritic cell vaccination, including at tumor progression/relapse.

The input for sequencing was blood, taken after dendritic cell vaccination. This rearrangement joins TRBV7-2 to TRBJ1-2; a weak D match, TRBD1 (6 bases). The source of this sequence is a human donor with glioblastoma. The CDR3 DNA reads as TGTGCCAGCAGCTCACAAAGCGGGGGGCCGTATGGCTACACCTTC. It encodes CASSSQSGGPYGYTF.